This T cell receptor beta chain was sequenced for a study of cytomegalovirus exposure and HLA in healthy donors. Vbeta (60) and Jbeta (13) primers were used in the PCR. Here immunoSEQ multiplex PCR was the method, and the copy in TCRdb shows in-frame clones only, minus some. In the table there are tens of thousands of clones, about four fifths of which are singletons. Study-wide findings and caveats: Presence/absence analyses assumed roughly uniform sequencing depth across donors, which may not hold. For TCR beta chains, V- and J-gene trimming was later linked to a missense DCLRE1C variant. The later analysis indicated that the majority of CMV-associated TCR beta chains appeared HLA-restricted.

The CDR3 totals 14 residues. CDR1 is SGDLS and CDR2 is YYNGEE in the germline V gene. Trimming shortened V by 2 bases and J by 1 base, and 10 bases separated the two germline ends. Comments on this clone: Its antigen is still unknown.

This sequence originates from a man aged 50 to 59 in good health and CMV-seropositive. The sample consisted of PBMCs. This chain links TRBV9 with TRBJ2-7; D possibly corresponds to TRBD2 (5 bases). The CDR3 coding sequence is TGTGCCAGCAGCGTCGCTAGCATTTCCTACGAGCAGTACTTC. Residues: CASSVASISYEQYF.